This is a list of T cell receptor beta chains from one sample in a study of naive and memory T cell subsets. One entry per CDR3 protein, called by TCRdb with MiXCR from the UMI-ligation and nested PCR reads. The profile shows 70,000 to 95,000 distinct CDR3 sequences, roughly 7% of them singletons. Sequencing used central memory CD4+ T cells from blood. The source of these receptors is a human donor in good health. Both conserved end residues are trimmed from each CDR3. The order of the fields is J gene, V gene, CDR3 protein.

J gene: TRBJ1-2
V gene: TRBV20-1
CDR3 protein: SAKGVQDYGYT

J gene: TRBJ2-7
V gene: TRBV20-1
CDR3 protein: SARDPGQGYAYEQY

J gene: TRBJ2-5
V gene: TRBV7-8
CDR3 protein: ASSFNGETQY

J gene: TRBJ1-5
V gene: TRBV2
CDR3 protein: ASSEVPGQGPNQPQH

J gene: TRBJ1-1
V gene: TRBV6-5
CDR3 protein: ASSYETATEAF

J gene: TRBJ1-2
V gene: TRBV29-1
CDR3 protein: SVGQANYGYT

J gene: TRBJ2-1
V gene: TRBV7-2
CDR3 protein: ASSLSGPYNEQF

J gene: TRBJ1-2
V gene: TRBV5-1
CDR3 protein: ASSLGPLSGFDT

J gene: TRBJ2-1
V gene: TRBV30
CDR3 protein: AWAGTRKNEQF

J gene: TRBJ2-4
V gene: TRBV7-2
CDR3 protein: ASSPDRGAAKNIQY

J gene: TRBJ2-2
V gene: TRBV3-1
CDR3 protein: ASSLGQGLAGELF

J gene: TRBJ1-6
V gene: TRBV19
CDR3 protein: ASGGGYNSPLH

J gene: TRBJ2-7
V gene: TRBV12-3/TRBV12-4
CDR3 protein: ASRSTSGGNEQY

J gene: TRBJ2-7
V gene: TRBV6-1
CDR3 protein: ASSGEIGRRYEQY

J gene: TRBJ1-6
V gene: TRBV27
CDR3 protein: ASSFGTGGVSSPLH

J gene: TRBJ1-2
V gene: TRBV3-1
CDR3 protein: ASSQDSRGGYGYT

J gene: TRBJ2-7
V gene: TRBV11-2
CDR3 protein: ASRTGLVTYEQY

J gene: TRBJ2-7
V gene: TRBV28
CDR3 protein: ASLQHGGGGEQY

J gene: TRBJ2-7
V gene: TRBV6-5
CDR3 protein: ASSSKWRGSGEQY